The present T cell receptor beta chain was sequenced within a study of shared clonotypes between healthy human individuals (dated by TCRdb to the early 2020s). About the full investigation: The cohort included a few men and two women between 18 and 49 years of age. For each donor, CD4 naive and CD4 memory were each run on three plates, CD8 naive on two plates, and CD8 memory on one plate. To estimate repertoire size and how much clonotypes are shared between individuals, the study performed deep sequencing of blood TCR repertoires from a handful of healthy adults. Libraries were prepared and TCR repertoires were sequenced by different laboratories using diverse techniques, in order to increase sequencing depth and limit assay-specific biases. Per donor, leukapheresis produced somewhere between about 0.8 and 9 billion PBMCs.

To note about this clone: Its antigen target is currently unknown. The input lacks base qualities; no much larger clone sits a single base away.

The germline V and J ends show losses of 6 bases and 3 bases respectively, and no gene match explains 17 bases of the junction. CDR1 MDHEN and CDR2 SYDVKM are derived from the germline V gene. From the cysteine up to the phenylalanine, the CDR3 has a length of 18 residues. The CDR3 DNA has 54 bases and is translated from base 1. TCR CDR3 regions were amplified from genomic DNA by multiplex PCR using the deep immunoSEQ assay. Extracted genomic DNA from each cell subset was distributed evenly across all wells of several immunoSEQ 96-well plates, and each plate was treated as a replicate. Each replicate PCR for sorted subsets received about 0.2 ug genomic DNA, equal to 28,000 or so T cell genomes. Purified libraries were measured with a Qubit 3.0 fluorometer, size-checked on a Bioanalyzer 2100, and measured again with the KAPA Library Quantification kit. Every immunoSEQ 96-well plate was sequenced on a separate single-read 150-cycle Illumina NextSeq 550 flow cell. Per the source publication's procedure: Because the immunoSEQ output included only junctional sequences and no quality scores, the filtering could not be the same as the filtering used for full-length reads. Sequences were annotated with PyIR, a Python wrapper for IgBLAST v1.9, and V/J genes and CDR3 were assigned using IMGT germline references. Reads were removed for weak V/J assignments (E-value above 1e-6), missing CDR3, stop codons, out-of-frame junctions, or ambiguous translated residues. V3J clonotypes were defined as sequences sharing the same inferred V gene, J gene, and CDR3 amino acid sequence. Percentage overlap between repertoires was calculated by dividing the number of shared unique clonotypes by the size of the smaller repertoire. Repertoire richness was assessed with RTK rarefaction, the Chao1 estimator, and Recon v2.1 estimates of unobserved clonotypes. Generation probabilities for all TCRbeta clonotypes obtained by the gDNA method from several donors were computed using OLGA. The immuneACCESS repertoire file appears here via TCRdb, limited to in-frame rearrangements. These files lack a portion of the clones; in checked studies, under half of the deficit traces to unresolved V genes, and the cause of the others is not known. V and J calls plus clone size are reproduced from that table; the DNA served to infer D and trimming. Within this sample are some 500,000 clones, with more than 95% of them counted one time only. The ten largest clonotypes hold about 0.067% of the sample.

The donors were healthy, HIV-negative adults who had no recently reported acute infections or vaccinations. Only Caucasian adults living in Nashville, Tennessee, USA were represented among the donors. CD4+ T cells were enriched through magnetic negative selection, after which naive cells were positively selected on CD45RA and the remaining negative fraction served as the memory subset. Blood was collected by leukapheresis, and PBMCs were isolated by Ficoll-Histopaque density gradient centrifugation and then cryopreserved in liquid nitrogen vapor phase. Purity and quantity of every magnetically sorted T cell population were checked by analytical flow cytometry. Genomic DNA was isolated from each sorted fraction and quantified by UV absorbance on a Nanodrop 2000c. Overall results and qualifications from the work: Pairwise subsampling led to the expectation that sequencing depth would affect the degree of clonotype sharing among donors. Compared with non-shared clonotypes, the clonotypes found in all four sorted-subset donors had higher generation probabilities. Estimated clonotype richness was generally larger for naive than for memory subsets. Sampling was limited to blood, and TCR repertoires in tissue likely differ from TCR repertoires in blood. Rarefaction of sorted-subset datasets indicated incomplete sequencing despite the large sequencing depth. When a few donors were compared, the shared fraction of clonotypes was roughly 5% for naive CD4, around 4% for naive CD8, more than 2% for memory CD4, and 0.35% to 0.4% for memory CD8. The small number of donors limited the genetic and exposure-history diversity represented.

The sequence is built from TRBV28 and TRBJ2-3, and 8 junctional nucleotides match TRBD1. The receptor was isolated from a woman in her 30s in good health. Sequences were obtained from naive CD4+ T cells sorted from blood. The cell subset or site label on this specimen signifies: CD45RA+ positively selected. The bases read TGTGCCAGCAGACATCAGAGAATTCGGCAGGGGGCAACAGATACGCAGTATTTT. Translated, this is CASRHQRIRQGATDTQYF.